The 8 T cell receptor beta chains below were found in one sample sequenced in a study of glioma-infiltrating T cells after dendritic cell vaccination. Measured with immunoSEQ multiplex PCR; TCRdb has only the in-frame clones, and not every one. The sample lists just over 95,000 clones; over 60% were seen once. Source: blood, taken before dendritic cell vaccination. The receptor source for this set is a human donor with glioblastoma.

This clone appeared once. V and J are TRBV5-1 and TRBJ2-7; TRBD2 is a possible D gene (6 bases). The CDR3 extends over 13 amino acids. Germline-derived CDR1 and CDR2 are SGHRS and YFSETQ. The V and J ends lost 4 bases and 6 bases respectively, with 14 bases between them. The CDR3 DNA reads TGCGCCAGCAGCCAAATGGGGGGTGGCGAGCAGTACTTC. It translates to CASSQMGGGEQYF.

The chain employs TRBV27 and TRBJ1-5; D is perhaps TRBD1 (5 bases). The CDR3 consists of 13 residues. Germline values: CDR1 MNHEY, CDR2 SMNVEV (reference sequence). Trimming took off 4 bases at V and 6 bases at J, with 10 bases between the two ends. CDR3 loop: CASSSGGAQPQHF. Written as DNA, the CDR3 is TGTGCCAGCAGTTCAGGTGGGGCTCAGCCCCAGCATTTT.

V is TRBV5-5 and J is TRBJ1-1; D gene unclear. The germline CDR1 and CDR2 sequences are SGHKS and YYEKEE (reference sequence). The V gene lost 4 bases and the J gene lost 1 base, with 20 bases spanning the gap. The CDR3 is 17 residues long. CDR3 bases: TGTGCCAGCAGCCCACACGCGGCAGTTAAGAGGAACACTGAAGCTTTCTTT. Residues: CASSPHAAVKRNTEAFF. The variable domain in full, completed from reference TRBV5-5 and TRBJ1-1, reads DAGVTQSPTHLIKTRGQQVTLRCSPISGHKSVSWYQQVLGQGPQFIFQYYEKEERGRGNFPDRFSARQFPNYSSELNVNALLLGDSALYLCASSPHAAVKRNTEAFFGQGTRLTVV.

The chain joins TRBV19 to TRBJ1-5; the D gene is possibly TRBD1 (5 bases). Germline lookup yields CDR1 LNHDA and CDR2 SQIVND (reference sequence). With 6 bases removed from V and 6 bases from J, the gap between germline ends came to 15 bases. This CDR3 spans 14 amino acids. CDR3 sequence reads: CASRRGRATQPQHF. The CDR3 region has the DNA TGTGCCAGTAGAAGGGGAAGGGCAACTCAGCCCCAGCATTTT.

The rearrangement links TRBV28 to TRBJ1-5, with no clear D. Germline-derived CDR1 and CDR2 are MDHEN and SYDVKM. V was shortened by 7 bases and J by 3 bases, with 22 bases between the two germline ends. The CDR3 is made up of 17 amino acids. This CDR3 is CASIRTSLRGFNQPQHF. The CDR3 DNA is TGTGCCAGCATTCGTACATCCCTCCGGGGATTCAATCAGCCCCAGCATTTT.

The table lists this clone with a count of one. V is TRBV5-1 and J is TRBJ1-4; D ambiguous. Per the germline V gene, CDR1 is SGHRS and CDR2 is YFSETQ. V was shortened by 0 bases and J by 7 bases, with 13 bases between the two germline ends. The CDR3 is made up of 15 amino acids. The CDR3 loop is CASSLVEAGSEKLFF. CDR3 nucleotide sequence: TGCGCCAGCAGCTTGGTTGAGGCCGGGAGTGAAAAACTGTTTTTT.

This rearrangement joins TRBV19 to TRBJ2-1; 8 positions match TRBD2. Per germline, CDR1 LNHDA and CDR2 SQIVND (reference sequence). This CDR3 spans 15 amino acids. Trimming took 7 bases from V and 10 from J; bases not matched to a gene: 15. The CDR3: CASTPAGDPIGEQFF. The CDR3 DNA reads TGTGCCAGTACCCCAGCGGGAGACCCCATAGGGGAGCAGTTCTTC.

The V gene is TRBV30, the J gene TRBJ2-1; 11 bases agree with TRBD2. The CDR3 is 17 residues long. Germline V gene lookup returns CDR1 GTSNPN and CDR2 SVGIG (reference sequence). V gave up 1 base and J gave up 3 bases; unmatched junction bases: 8. The CDR3 sequence: CAWSGHSGRDLYNEQFF. The CDR3 coding sequence is TGTGCCTGGAGTGGACATAGCGGGAGGGACCTCTACAATGAGCAGTTCTTC.